This T cell receptor beta chain was sequenced in a study of blood T cell repertoires in COVID-19 (dated by TCRdb to the early 2020s). Study-wide context: Samples covering the acute and convalescent phases of COVID-19 were provided by collaborators in the United States, Italy and Spain. The sample metadata nearly always contained a de-identified subject ID, COVID-19 status, age in years and sex. The material from the prospective study consisted of cDNA or gDNA derived from T cells, B-cell-depleted T cells, or PBMCs. Where available, HLA class I and class II types were obtained from metadata supplied by the sample provider rather than from assay-based typing. The repertoires were released in a freely available public database intended as a resource for research on the immune response to SARS-CoV-2. The samples were drawn from the first 160 participants of the ongoing ImmuneRACE study and from about 1,200 subjects provided by 6 global collaborators. The dataset comprised deeply sampled blood TCRbeta repertoires from subjects exposed to, actively infected with, or recovered from COVID-19. Beyond this particular receptor, the publication reports: How much clinical and demographic metadata was included differed by source and by participant, and the metadata was provided uncurated.

The collaborating institutions used their own protocols to collect whole blood in K2EDTA tubes. Collaborator samples were shipped for TCRbeta analysis as frozen whole blood, isolated PBMCs, or DNA extracted from either sample type. A remark on this clone: Its antigen has not been determined. Base qualities are missing; no much larger clone stands one base away.

The immunoSEQ Assay, a bias-controlled multiplex PCR, was used to amplify TCRbeta CDR3 regions from genomic DNA. Per the authors' processing: The number of nucleated cells in each sample was estimated by amplification of reference gene primers within the assay. To quantify the absolute abundance of each unique TCRbeta CDR3 rearrangement, sequence reads were collapsed and filtered. For each sample, productive Simpson clonality was calculated by taking the square root of Simpson's diversity index across productive rearrangements. Sourced from immuneACCESS, this table was stored by TCRdb with only in-frame sequences that have V and J called. A share of the clones is absent; for the studies checked, an unresolved V gene accounts for under half, and the remainder has no known explanation. The V and J calls and clone size were taken over from that table, and D and trimming were inferred from the DNA. Present in this sample are approximately 72,000 clones, roughly 85% of which were seen just once. The ten largest clonotypes hold about 20% of the sample.

The germline V gene supplies CDR1 SGHAT and CDR2 FQNNGV. V loses 1 base of germline sequence and J loses 15 bases, and the interval between the two ends is 13 bases. The CDR3 spans 12 residues, from the cysteine through the phenylalanine. Solely the CDR3 DNA is kept, with 36 bases framed from the first base. Specimen: peripheral blood. The clonotype originates from an elderly woman with acute or convalescent COVID-19. The rearrangement joined TRBV11-2 to TRBJ2-1; the D gene remains uncertain. The DNA sequence reads TGTGCCAGCAGCTTAGGAGTATCCCTCGGGTTCTTC. It translates as CASSLGVSLGFF.